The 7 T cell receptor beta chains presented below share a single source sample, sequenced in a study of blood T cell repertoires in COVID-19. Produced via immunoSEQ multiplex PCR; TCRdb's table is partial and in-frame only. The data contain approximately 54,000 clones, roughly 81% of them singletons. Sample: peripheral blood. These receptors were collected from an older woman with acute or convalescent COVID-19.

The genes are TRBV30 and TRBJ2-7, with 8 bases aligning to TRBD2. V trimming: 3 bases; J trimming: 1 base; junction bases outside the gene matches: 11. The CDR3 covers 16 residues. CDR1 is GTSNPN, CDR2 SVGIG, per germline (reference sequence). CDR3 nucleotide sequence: TGTGCCTGGAGCGCTAGGGCTAGCGGGCCTTCCTACGAGCAGTACTTC. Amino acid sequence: CAWSARASGPSYEQYF. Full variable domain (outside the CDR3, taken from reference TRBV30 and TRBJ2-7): SQTIHQWPATLVQPVGSPLSLECTVEGTSNPNLYWYRQAAGRGLQLLFYSVGIGQISSEVPQNLSASRPQDRQFILSSKKLLLSDSGFYLCAWSARASGPSYEQYFGPGTRLTVT.

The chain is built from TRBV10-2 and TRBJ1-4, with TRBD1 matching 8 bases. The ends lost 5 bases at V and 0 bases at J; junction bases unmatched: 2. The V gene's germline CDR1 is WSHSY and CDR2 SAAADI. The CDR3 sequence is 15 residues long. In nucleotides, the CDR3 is TGCGCCAGCAGTCCGACAGGGGCAACTAATGAAAAACTGTTTTTT. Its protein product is CASSPTGATNEKLFF.

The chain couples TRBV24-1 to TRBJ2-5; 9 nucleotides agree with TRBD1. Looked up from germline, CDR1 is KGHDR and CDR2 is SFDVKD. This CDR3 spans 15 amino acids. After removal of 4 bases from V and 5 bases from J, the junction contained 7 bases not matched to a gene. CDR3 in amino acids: CATSEGQGIWETQYF. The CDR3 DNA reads TGTGCCACCAGTGAGGGACAGGGTATTTGGGAGACCCAGTACTTC.

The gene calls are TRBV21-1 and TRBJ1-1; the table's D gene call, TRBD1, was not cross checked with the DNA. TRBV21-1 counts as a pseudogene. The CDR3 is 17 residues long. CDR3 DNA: TGTGCCAGCAGCACAAAGGGGGAAAAGACAGAGAACACTGAAGCTTTCTTT. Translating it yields CASSTKGEKTENTEAFF.

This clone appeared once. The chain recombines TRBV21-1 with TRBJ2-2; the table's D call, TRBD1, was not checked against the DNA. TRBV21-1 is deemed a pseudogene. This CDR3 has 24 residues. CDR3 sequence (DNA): TGTGCCAGCAGCAAAGCGCTTTTGGCGTGGGCGGTGGTACCATTGAACAGGGGGCCCGGGGAGCTGTTTTTT. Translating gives CASSKALLAWAVVPLNRGPGELFF.

In DNA, the CDR3 is TGTGCCAGTAAGGAGACAGGGGGCACTTACGAGCAGTACTTC. It encodes CASKETGGTYEQYF. The gene calls are TRBV19 and TRBJ2-7, with 10 nucleotides matching TRBD1. Trimming at V came to 7 bases and at J to 4 bases, leaving 7 bases not matched to a gene. The CDR3 runs to 14 residues. The germline CDR1 and CDR2 sequences are LNHDA and SQIVND (reference sequence).

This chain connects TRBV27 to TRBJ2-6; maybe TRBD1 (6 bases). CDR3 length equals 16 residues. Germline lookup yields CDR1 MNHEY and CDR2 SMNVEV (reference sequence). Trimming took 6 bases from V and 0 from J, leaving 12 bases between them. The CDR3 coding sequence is TGTGCCAGCAGCTACGACAGGTCCTCTGGGGCCAACGTCCTGACTTTC. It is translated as CASSYDRSSGANVLTF.